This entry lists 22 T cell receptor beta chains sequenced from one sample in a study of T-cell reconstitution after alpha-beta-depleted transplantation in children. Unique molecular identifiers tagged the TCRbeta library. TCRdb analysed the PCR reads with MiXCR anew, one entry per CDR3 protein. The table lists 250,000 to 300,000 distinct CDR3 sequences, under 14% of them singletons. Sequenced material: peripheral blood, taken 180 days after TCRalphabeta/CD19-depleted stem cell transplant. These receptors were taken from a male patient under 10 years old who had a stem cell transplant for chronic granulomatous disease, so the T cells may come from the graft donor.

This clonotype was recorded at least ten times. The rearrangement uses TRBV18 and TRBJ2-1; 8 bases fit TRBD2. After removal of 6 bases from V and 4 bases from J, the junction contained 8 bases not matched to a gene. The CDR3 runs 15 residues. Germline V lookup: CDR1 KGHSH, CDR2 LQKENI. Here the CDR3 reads CASSRGVAGYNEQFF. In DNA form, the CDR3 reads TGTGCCAGCTCCCGCGGAGTAGCGGGGTACAATGAGCAGTTCTTC.

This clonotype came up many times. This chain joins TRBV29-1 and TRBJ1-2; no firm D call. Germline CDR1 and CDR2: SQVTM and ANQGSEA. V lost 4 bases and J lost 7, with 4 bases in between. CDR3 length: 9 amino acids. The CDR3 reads CSVVSGYTF. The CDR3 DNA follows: TGCAGCGTTGTAAGTGGCTACACCTTC.

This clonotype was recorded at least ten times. The CDR3 protein is CASSLPGQYEAFF. The DNA for the CDR3 is TGCGCCAGCAGCTTGCCGGGACAGTATGAAGCTTTCTTT. The rearrangement links TRBV5-1 to TRBJ1-1, with TRBD1 matching over 7 bases. The germline V gene has CDR1 SGHRS and CDR2 YFSETQ. The CDR3 consists of 13 residues. V dropped 1 base and J dropped 7; count of bases not matched to a gene: 4. Looking up the rest from reference TRBV5-1 and TRBJ1-1 gives the full variable domain: KAGVTQTPRYLIKTRGQQVTLSCSPISGHRSVSWYQQTPGQGLQFLFEYFSETQRNKGNFPGRFSGRQFSNSRSEMNVSTLELGDSALYLCASSLPGQYEAFFGQGTRLTVV.

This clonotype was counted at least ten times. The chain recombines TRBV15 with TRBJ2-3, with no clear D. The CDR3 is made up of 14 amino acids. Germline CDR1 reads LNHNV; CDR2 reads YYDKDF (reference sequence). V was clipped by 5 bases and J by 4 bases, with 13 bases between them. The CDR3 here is CATSDPALSDTQYF. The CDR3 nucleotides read TGTGCCACCAGCGACCCTGCCCTGTCAGATACGCAGTATTTT.

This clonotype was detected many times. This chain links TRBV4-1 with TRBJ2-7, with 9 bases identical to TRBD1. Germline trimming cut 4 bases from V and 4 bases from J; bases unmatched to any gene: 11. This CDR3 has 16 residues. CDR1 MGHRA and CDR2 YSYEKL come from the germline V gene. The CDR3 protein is CASSPTPGQGGYEQYF. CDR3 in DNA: TGCGCCAGCAGCCCGACCCCGGGACAGGGTGGTTACGAGCAGTACTTC.

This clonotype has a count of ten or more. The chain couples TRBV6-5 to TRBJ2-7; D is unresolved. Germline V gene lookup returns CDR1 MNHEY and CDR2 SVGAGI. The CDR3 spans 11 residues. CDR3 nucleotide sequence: TGTGTAACGGGCAGATATTACGAGCAGTACTTC. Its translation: CVTGRYYEQYF.

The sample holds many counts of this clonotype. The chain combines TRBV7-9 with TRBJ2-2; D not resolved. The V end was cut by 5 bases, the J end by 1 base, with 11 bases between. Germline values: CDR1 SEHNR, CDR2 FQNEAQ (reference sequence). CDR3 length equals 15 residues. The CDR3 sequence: CASSPKRQNTGELFF. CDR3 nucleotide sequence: TGTGCCAGCAGCCCTAAGAGACAGAACACCGGGGAGCTGTTTTTT.

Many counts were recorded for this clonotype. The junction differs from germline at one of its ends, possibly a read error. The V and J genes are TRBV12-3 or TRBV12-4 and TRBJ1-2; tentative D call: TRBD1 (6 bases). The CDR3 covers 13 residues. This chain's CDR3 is CATSLGGGYGYTF. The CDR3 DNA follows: TGTGCCACCAGTCTTGGGGGCGGCTATGGCTACACCTTC.

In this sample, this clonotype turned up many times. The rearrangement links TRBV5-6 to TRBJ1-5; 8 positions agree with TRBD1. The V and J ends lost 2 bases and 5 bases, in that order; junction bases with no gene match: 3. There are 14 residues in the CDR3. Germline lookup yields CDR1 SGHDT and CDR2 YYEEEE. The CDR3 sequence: CASSLQGVHQPQHF. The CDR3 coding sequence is TGTGCCAGCAGCTTACAGGGGGTGCATCAGCCCCAGCATTTT.

CDR3 nucleotides: TGTGCCAGCAGCTCGGACAGGGCACGGCCGTTGGGCTACGAGCAGTACTTC. Protein: CASSSDRARPLGYEQYF. V usage is TRBV5-4 and J usage is TRBJ2-7, with 8 positions matching TRBD1. The junction had 14 bases not matched to a gene; V was cut back by 3 bases and J by 3 bases. There are 17 residues in the CDR3. Germline assignment: CDR1 SGHNT and CDR2 YYREEE (reference sequence).

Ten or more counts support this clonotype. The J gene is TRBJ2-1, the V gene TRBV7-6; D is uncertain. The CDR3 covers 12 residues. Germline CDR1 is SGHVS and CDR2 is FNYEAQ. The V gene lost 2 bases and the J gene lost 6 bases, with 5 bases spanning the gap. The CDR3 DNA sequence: TGTGCCAGCAGCTTAAAAGGCAATGAGCAGTTCTTC. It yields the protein CASSLKGNEQFF. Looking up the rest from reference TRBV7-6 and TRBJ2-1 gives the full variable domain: GAGVSQSPRYKVTKRGQDVALRCDPISGHVSLYWYRQALGQGPEFLTYFNYEAQQDKSGLPNDRFSAERPEGSISTLTIQRTEQRDSAMYRCASSLKGNEQFFGPGTRLTVL.

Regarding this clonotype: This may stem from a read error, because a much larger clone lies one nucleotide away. The CDR3 loop reads CASSVCLSTDTQYF. DNA for the CDR3: TGTGCCAGCAGTGTCTGCCTGAGCACAGATACGCAGTATTTT. V gene TRBV12-3 or TRBV12-4 combines with J gene TRBJ2-3, with unresolved D. V was pared by 5 bases and J by 0 bases, with 9 bases between. This CDR3 contains 14 residues.

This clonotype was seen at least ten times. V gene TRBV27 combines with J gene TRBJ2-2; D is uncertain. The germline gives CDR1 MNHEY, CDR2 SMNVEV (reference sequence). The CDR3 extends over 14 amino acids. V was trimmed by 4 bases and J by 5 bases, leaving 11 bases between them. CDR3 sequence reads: CASSWQRVTGELFF. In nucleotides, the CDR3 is TGTGCCAGCAGTTGGCAGAGAGTGACCGGGGAGCTGTTTTTT.

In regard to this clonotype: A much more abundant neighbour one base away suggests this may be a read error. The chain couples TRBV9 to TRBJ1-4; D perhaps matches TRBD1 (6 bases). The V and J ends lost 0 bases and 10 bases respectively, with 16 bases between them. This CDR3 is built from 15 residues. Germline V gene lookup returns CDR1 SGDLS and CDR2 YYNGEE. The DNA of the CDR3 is TGTGCCAGCAGCGTAGCGGGGGCTGGGGATGGAAAACTGTTTTTT. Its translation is CASSVAGAGDGKLFF.

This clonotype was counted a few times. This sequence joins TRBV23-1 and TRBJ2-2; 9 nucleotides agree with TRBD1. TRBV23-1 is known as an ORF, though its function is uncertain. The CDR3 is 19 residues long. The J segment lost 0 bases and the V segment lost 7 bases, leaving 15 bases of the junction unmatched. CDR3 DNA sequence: TGCGCCAGCACCGAATTCCGGGACAGGGTCCTATCGAACACCGGGGAGCTGTTTTTT. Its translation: CASTEFRDRVLSNTGELFF.

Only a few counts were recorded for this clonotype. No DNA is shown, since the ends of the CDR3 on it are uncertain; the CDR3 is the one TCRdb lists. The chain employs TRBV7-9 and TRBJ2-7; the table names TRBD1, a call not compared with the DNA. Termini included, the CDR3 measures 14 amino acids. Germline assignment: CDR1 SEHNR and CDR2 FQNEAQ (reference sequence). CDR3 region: CASSFGPGTYEQYF.

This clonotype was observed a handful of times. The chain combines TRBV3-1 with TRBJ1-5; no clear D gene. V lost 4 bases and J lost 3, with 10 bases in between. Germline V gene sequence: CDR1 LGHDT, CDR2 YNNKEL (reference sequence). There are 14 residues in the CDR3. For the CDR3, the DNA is TGTGCCAGCAGCCCCCGGTTGCACAATCAGCCCCAGCATTTT. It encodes CASSPRLHNQPQHF. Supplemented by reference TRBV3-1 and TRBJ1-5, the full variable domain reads DTAVSQTPKYLVTQMGNDKSIKCEQNLGHDTMYWYKQDSKKFLKIMFSYNNKELIINETVPNRFSPKSPDKAHLNLHINSLELGDSAVYFCASSPRLHNQPQHFGDGTRLSIL.

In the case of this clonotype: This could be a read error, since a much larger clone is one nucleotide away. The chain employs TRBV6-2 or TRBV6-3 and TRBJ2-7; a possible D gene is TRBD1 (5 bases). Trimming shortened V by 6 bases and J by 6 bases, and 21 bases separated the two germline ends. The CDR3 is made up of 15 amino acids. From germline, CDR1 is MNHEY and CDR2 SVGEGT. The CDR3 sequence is CASRKPRSGIREQYF. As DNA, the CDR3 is TGTGCCAGCAGGAAGCCCCGATCAGGGATACGCGAGCAGTACTTC.

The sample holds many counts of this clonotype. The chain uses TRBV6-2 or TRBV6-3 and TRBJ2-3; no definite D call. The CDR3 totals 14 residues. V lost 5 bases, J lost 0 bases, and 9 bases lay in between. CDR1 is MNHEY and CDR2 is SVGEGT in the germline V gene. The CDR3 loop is CASSRPPSTDTQYF. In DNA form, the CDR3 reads TGTGCCAGCAGTCGGCCCCCGAGCACAGATACGCAGTATTTT.

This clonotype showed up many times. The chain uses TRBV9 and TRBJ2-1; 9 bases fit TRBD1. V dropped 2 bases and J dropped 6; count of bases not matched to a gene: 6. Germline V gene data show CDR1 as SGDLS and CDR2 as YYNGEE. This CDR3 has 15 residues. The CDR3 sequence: CASSVGTGKINEQFF. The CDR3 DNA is TGTGCCAGCAGCGTCGGGACAGGGAAAATCAATGAGCAGTTCTTC.

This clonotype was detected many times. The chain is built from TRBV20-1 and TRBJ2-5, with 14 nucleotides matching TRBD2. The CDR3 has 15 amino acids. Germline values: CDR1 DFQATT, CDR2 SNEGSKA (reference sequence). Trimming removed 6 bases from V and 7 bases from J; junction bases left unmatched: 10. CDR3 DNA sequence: TGCAGTGCCGGCCCCGGACTAGCGGGGGGAGGGACCCAGTACTTC. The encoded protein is CSAGPGLAGGGTQYF.

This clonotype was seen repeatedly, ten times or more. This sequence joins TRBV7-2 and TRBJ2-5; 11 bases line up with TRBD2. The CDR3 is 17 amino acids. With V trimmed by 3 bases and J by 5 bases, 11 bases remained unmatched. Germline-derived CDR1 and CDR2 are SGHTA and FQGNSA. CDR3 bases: TGTGCCAGCAGCTTCCCCGGGACTAGCGGTCTGCTGGAGACCCAGTACTTC. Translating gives CASSFPGTSGLLETQYF.